A single T cell receptor (beta chain) is shown here with its context. TCRdb keeps only in-frame clones here, not all; method: immunoSEQ multiplex PCR. The top ten clones hold about 12% of a sample with tens of thousands of clones, about 91% of them seen once. These data are taken from a study of blood T cell repertoires in COVID-19. Between the trimmed V and J ends, which lost 4 bases and 4 bases, there was a span of 10 bases. Per germline, CDR1 LGHNA and CDR2 YSLEER. The CDR3 covers 13 residues. Sequences were obtained from peripheral blood. This chain joins TRBV4-3 and TRBJ1-1, with D unresolved. The TCR originated in a human donor with active COVID-19. The donor label of this sample is uncertain. The CDR3 reads CASSPRQSTEAFF. CDR3 DNA sequence: TGCGCCAGCAGCCCTCGCCAGTCCACTGAAGCTTTCTTT.